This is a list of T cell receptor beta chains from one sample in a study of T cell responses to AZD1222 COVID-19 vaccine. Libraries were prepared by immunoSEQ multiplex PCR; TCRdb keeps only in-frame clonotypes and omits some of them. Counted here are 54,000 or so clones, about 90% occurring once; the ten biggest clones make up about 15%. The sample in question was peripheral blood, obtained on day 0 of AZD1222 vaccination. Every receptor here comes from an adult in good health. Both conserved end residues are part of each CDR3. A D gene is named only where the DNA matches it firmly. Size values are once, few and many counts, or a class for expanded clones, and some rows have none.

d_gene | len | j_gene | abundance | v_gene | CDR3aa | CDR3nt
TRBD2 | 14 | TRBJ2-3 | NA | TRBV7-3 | CASSLMTSMDTQYF | TGTGCCAGCAGCTTAATGACTAGCATGGATACGCAGTATTTT
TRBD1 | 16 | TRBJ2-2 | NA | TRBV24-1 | CATRIRDSPNTGELFF | TGTGCCACCAGGATCCGGGACAGTCCGAACACCGGGGAGCTGTTTTTT
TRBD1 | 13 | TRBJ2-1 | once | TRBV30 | CAWSGTGVSGEFF | TGTGCCTGGTCCGGGACAGGCGTATCAGGGGAGTTCTTC
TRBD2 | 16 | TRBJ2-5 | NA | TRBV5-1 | CASSWRNGTREETQYF | TGCGCCAGCAGCTGGAGGAACGGGACTAGAGAAGAGACCCAGTACTTC
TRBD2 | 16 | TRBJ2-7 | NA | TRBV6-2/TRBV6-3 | CASSFSSGRAIYEQYF | TGTGCCAGCAGTTTCTCTAGCGGGAGAGCAATATACGAGCAGTACTTC
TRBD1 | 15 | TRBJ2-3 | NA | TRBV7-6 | CASSKGQGVSSTQYF | TGTGCCAGCAGCAAGGGACAGGGGGTATCTTCTACGCAGTATTTT
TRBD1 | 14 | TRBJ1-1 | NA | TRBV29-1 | CSVSTGGANTEAFF | TGCAGCGTTTCGACAGGGGGCGCGAACACTGAAGCTTTCTTT
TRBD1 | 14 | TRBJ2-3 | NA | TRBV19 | CASSMGQGIDTQYF | TGTGCCAGTAGTATGGGACAGGGGATAGATACGCAGTATTTT
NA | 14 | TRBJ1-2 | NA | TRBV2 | CASSFGTPNYGYTF | TGTGCCAGCAGTTTCGGGACACCTAACTATGGCTACACCTTC
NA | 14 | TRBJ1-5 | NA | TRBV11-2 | CASSTGTTGQPQHF | TGTGCCAGCAGCACAGGGACTACCGGTCAGCCCCAGCATTTT
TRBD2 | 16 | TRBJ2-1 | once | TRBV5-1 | CASSRSSGRDYNEQFF | TGCGCCAGCAGCCGCTCTAGCGGGAGGGACTACAATGAGCAGTTCTTC
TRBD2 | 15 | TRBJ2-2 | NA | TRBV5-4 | CASSSGLANTGELFF | TGTGCCAGCAGCTCGGGACTAGCCAACACCGGGGAGCTGTTTTTT
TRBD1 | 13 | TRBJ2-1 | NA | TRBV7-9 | CASSLGTVDEQFF | TGTGCCAGCAGCCTGGGGACAGTCGATGAGCAGTTCTTC
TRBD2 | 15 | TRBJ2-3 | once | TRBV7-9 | CASSRGAGGEDTQYF | TGTGCCAGCAGCCGGGGCGCGGGGGGAGAAGATACGCAGTATTTT
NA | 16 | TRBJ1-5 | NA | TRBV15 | CATSTFRGSSNQPQHF | TGTGCCACCAGCACCTTTCGGGGGAGTAGCAATCAGCCCCAGCATTTT
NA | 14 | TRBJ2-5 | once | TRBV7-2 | CASSLGTGRKTQYF | TGTGCCAGCAGCTTAGGTACAGGTAGGAAGACCCAGTACTTC
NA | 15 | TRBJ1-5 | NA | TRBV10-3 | CAISQTGDQNQPQHF | TGTGCCATCTCACAGACAGGCGACCAGAATCAGCCCCAGCATTTT
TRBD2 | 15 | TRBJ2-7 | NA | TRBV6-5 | CASSYTAGDLSEQYF | TGTGCCAGCAGTTACACAGCGGGAGACCTCTCCGAGCAGTACTTC
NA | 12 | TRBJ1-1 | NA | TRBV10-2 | CASSVGWTEAFF | TGCGCCAGCAGTGTCGGGTGGACTGAAGCTTTCTTT
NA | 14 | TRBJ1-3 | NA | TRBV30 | CAWSSRASGNTIYF | TGTGCCTGGAGTTCCCGGGCCTCTGGAAACACCATATATTTT